The subject of this entry is one T cell receptor beta chain. Using immunoSEQ multiplex PCR, the repertoire was profiled, and TCRdb retains in-frame clones only, with some absent. This table has a few hundred thousand clones, 75% to 95% appearing once. The data belong to a study of control samples from healthy donors and cancer patients. V shed 0 bases, J shed 1 base, and the junction held 4 bases outside the gene matches. This CDR3 spans 16 amino acids. The germline V gene encodes CDR1 SGDLS and CDR2 YYNGEE. Sequencing input: PBMCs. This sequence originates from a man between 40 and 49 years old with head and neck cancer. The J gene is TRBJ1-1, the V gene TRBV9; 9 bases align to TRBD1. The CDR3 DNA reads TGTGCCAGCAGCGTAGGACAGGGGGGAAGGAACACTGAAGCTTTCTTT. It yields the protein CASSVGQGGRNTEAFF.